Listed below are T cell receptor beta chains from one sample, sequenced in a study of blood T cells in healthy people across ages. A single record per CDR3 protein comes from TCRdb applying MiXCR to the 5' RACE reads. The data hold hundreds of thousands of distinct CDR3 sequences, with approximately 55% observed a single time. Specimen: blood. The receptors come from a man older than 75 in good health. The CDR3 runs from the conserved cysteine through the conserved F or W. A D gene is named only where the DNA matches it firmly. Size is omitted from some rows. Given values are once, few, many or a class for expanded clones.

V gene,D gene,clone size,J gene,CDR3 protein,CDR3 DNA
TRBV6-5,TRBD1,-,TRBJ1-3,CASSRGTGSSGNTIYF,TGTGCCAGCAGTCGAGGGACAGGGAGCTCTGGAAACACCATATATTTT
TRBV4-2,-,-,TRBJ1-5,CASSQVGHSDNQPQHF,TGTGCCAGCAGCCAAGTTGGGCACAGTGACAATCAGCCGCAGCATTTT
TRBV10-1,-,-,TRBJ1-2,CASSEIRGLRYGYTF,TGCGCCAGCAGTGAGATTCGGGGTCTCCGGTATGGCTACACCTTC
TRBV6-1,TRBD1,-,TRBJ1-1,CASRTGVWDTEAFF,TGTGCCAGCAGGACAGGGGTATGGGACACTGAAGCTTTCTTT
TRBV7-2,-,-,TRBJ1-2,CASSSGGGGTAYGYTF,TGTGCCAGCAGCTCAGGAGGGGGGGGCACTGCCTATGGCTACACCTTC
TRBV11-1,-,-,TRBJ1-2,CASSSEGGSYGYTF,TGTGCCAGCAGCTCCGAGGGGGGCTCCTATGGCTACACCTTC
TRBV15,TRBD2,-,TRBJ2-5,CATSRGSTSGEETQYF,TGTGCCACCAGCAGAGGTTCGACTAGCGGAGAAGAGACCCAGTACTTC
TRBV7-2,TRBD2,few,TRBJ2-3,CASSLMSGRGNTQYF,TGTGCCAGCAGCTTAATGAGCGGGAGAGGGAATACGCAGTATTTT
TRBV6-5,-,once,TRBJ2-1,CANSSLVNNEQFF,TGTGCCAACAGTTCCCTAGTCAATAATGAGCAGTTCTTC
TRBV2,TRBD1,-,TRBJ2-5,CASSGQVQETQYF,TGTGCCAGCAGCGGACAGGTCCAAGAGACCCAGTACTTC
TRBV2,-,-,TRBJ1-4,CARKKEANEKLFF,TGTGCCAGGAAAAAAGAGGCTAATGAAAAACTGTTTTTT
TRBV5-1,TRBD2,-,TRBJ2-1,CASSLGSGSGAYNEQFF,TGCGCCAGCAGCTTGGGTAGCGGGAGCGGCGCCTACAATGAGCAGTTCTTC
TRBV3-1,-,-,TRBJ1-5,CASSQGPADQPQHF,TGTGCCAGCAGCCAAGGTCCGGCAGATCAGCCCCAGCATTTT
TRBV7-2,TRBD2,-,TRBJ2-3,CASTHGGSGRAYTQYF,TGTGCCAGCACCCACGGTGGGAGCGGGAGGGCATATACGCAGTATTTT
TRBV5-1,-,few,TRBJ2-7,CASSVGQFLYEQYF,TGCGCCAGCAGCGTCGGACAGTTCCTTTACGAGCAGTACTTC
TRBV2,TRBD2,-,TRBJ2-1,CASRPGLAVYNEQFF,TGTGCCAGCAGGCCGGGACTAGCGGTATACAATGAGCAGTTCTTC
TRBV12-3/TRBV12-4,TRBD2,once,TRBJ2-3,CASSDPTAGVDTQYF,TGTGCCAGCAGTGACCCGACGGCGGGGGTCGATACGCAGTATTTT
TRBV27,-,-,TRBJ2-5,CASVGRRGEQYF,TGTGCCAGCGTAGGGAGACGGGGTGAGCAGTACTTC
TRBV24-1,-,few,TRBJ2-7,CATSDYYEQYF,TGTGCCACCAGTGATTATTACGAGCAGTACTTC
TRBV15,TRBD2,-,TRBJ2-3,CATSTGASGRTDTQYF,TGTGCCACCAGCACCGGGGCTAGCGGGAGGACAGATACGCAGTATTTT
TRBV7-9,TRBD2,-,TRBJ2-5,CASSSPTSGGKETQYF,TGTGCCAGCAGCTCACCGACTAGCGGGGGCAAAGAGACCCAGTACTTC
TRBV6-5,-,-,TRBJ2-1,CASSIEAFSYNEQFF,TGTGCCAGCAGTATAGAAGCCTTCTCCTACAATGAGCAGTTCTTC
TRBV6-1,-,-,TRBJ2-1,CASGGAPYNEQFF,TGTGCCAGCGGTGGGGCTCCATACAATGAGCAGTTCTTC
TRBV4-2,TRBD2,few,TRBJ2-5,CASSQDQSGRVQETQYF,TGTGCCAGCAGCCAAGATCAAAGCGGGAGAGTCCAAGAGACCCAGTACTTC
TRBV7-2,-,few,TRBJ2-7,CASSLGRARLSSYEQYF,TGTGCCAGCAGCTTGGGAAGGGCACGCCTGAGCTCCTACGAGCAGTACTTC
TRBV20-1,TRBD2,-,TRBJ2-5,CSAERASGRAETQYF,TGCAGTGCTGAGAGGGCTAGCGGGAGGGCAGAGACCCAGTACTTC
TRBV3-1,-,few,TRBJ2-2,CASRRQNTGELFF,TGTGCCAGCAGAAGACAGAACACCGGGGAGCTGTTTTTT
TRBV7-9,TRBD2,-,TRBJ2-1,CASSPPWPREGEQFF,TGTGCCAGCAGCCCCCCGTGGCCTCGGGAGGGCGAGCAGTTCTTC
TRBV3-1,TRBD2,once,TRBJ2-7,CASSRSQREGDEQYF,TGTGCCAGCAGCCGAAGTCAGCGGGAGGGCGACGAGCAGTACTTC
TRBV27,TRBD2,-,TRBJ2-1,CASSPIGTSGRRDEQFF,TGTGCCAGCAGTCCGATCGGGACTAGCGGGAGGAGAGATGAGCAGTTCTTC
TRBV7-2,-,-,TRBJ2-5,CASSGRDPDGQYF,TGTGCCAGCAGCGGAAGGGACCCAGACGGGCAGTACTTC
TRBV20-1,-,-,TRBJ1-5,CSARDNSFNQPQHF,TGCAGTGCTAGAGACAATAGCTTCAATCAGCCCCAGCATTTT
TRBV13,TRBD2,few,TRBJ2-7,CASSPAGTSGRGSYEQYF,TGTGCCAGCAGCCCCGCCGGGACTAGCGGGAGAGGATCCTACGAGCAGTACTTC
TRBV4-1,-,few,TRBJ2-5,CASSQEGQLYQETQYF,TGCGCCAGCAGCCAAGAGGGTCAGCTGTACCAAGAGACCCAGTACTTC
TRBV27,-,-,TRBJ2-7,CASSLSTASSYEQYF,TGTGCCAGCAGTTTATCGACGGCGAGCTCCTACGAGCAGTACTTC
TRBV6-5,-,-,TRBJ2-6,CASSYLGRNSGANVLTF,TGTGCCAGCAGTTACTTGGGACGGAACTCTGGGGCCAACGTCCTGACTTTC
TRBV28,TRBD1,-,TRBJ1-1,CASGPGTGFSEAFF,TGTGCCAGCGGTCCCGGGACAGGGTTCTCTGAAGCTTTCTTT
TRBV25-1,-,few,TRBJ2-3,CASPSGGTAGEVDHRYAYF,TGTGCCAGCCCATCCGGCGGGACAGCGGGAGAGGTGGATCACAGATACGCGTATTTT
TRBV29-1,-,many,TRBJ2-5,CSVDGQGGIETQYF,TGCAGCGTTGATGGCCAGGGGGGAATAGAGACCCAGTACTTC
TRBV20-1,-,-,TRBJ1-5,CSALGEQGTGNQPQHF,TGCAGTGCTCTCGGGGAACAGGGCACCGGTAATCAGCCCCAGCATTTT
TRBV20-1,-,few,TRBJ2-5,CSANTRRDFTKGTQYF,TGCAGTGCTAACACGCGGCGGGACTTCACAAAGGGGACCCAGTACTTC
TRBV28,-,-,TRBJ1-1,CASSSDSPTEAFF,TGTGCCAGCAGTTCGGACAGTCCCACTGAAGCTTTCTTT
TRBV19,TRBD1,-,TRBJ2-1,CASTPTGGASYNEQFF,TGTGCCAGTACCCCGACAGGGGGCGCGTCCTATAATGAGCAGTTCTTC